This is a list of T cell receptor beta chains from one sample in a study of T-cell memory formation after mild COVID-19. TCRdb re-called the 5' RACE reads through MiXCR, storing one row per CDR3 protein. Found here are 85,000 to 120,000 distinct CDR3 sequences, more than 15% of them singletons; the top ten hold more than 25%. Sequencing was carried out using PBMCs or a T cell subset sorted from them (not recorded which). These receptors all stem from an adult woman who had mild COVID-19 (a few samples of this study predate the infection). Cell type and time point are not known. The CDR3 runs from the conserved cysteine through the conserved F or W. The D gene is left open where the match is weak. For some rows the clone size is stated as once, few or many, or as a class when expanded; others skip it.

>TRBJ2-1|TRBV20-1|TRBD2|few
TGCAGTGCTATTTTGCGGCGGGAGCCCTACGGGGGGCAGTTCTTC
CSAILRREPYGGQFF
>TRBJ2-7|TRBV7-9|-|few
TGTGCCAGCAGCGACGGGACCGACGAGCAGTACTTC
CASSDGTDEQYF
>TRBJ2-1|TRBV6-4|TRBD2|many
TGTGCCAGCAGTGACTCTAGGAGGGGAGGGAATGAGCAGTTCTTC
CASSDSRRGGNEQFF
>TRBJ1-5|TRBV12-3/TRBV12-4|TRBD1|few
TGTGCCAGCAGCCTTACCAACAGGGGACCAAATCAGCCCCAGCATTTT
CASSLTNRGPNQPQHF
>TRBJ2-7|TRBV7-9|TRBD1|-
TGTGCCAGCAGCTACCGGGACAGCGACACCTACGAGCAGTACTTC
CASSYRDSDTYEQYF
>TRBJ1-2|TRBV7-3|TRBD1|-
TGTGCCAGCAGCTTAGCAGGGGGCGGAGGCTACACCTTC
CASSLAGGGGYTF
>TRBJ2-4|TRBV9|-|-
TGTGCCAGCAGCGTAGGGAACATTCAGTACTTC
CASSVGNIQYF
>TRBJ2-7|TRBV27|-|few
TGTGCCAGCAGTATAGGCAGGGCCTACGAGCAGTACTTC
CASSIGRAYEQYF
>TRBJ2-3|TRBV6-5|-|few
TGTGCCAGCAGTTTCGGGAACCCCGCTAGCCGAGGTCCAGATACGCAGTATTTT
CASSFGNPASRGPDTQYF
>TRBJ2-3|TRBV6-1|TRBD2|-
TGTGCCAGCGGACAACTAGCGGGGGACACAGATACGCAGTATTTT
CASGQLAGDTDTQYF